This paragraph covers one T cell receptor (beta chain) sequence. Its antigen is still unknown. Next came a second PCR, run for roughly 6 to 11 cycles, which used a sample-barcoded 5' primer along with a J-beta primer mix. The template-switch adaptor, which had 12 random nucleotides, put a tag on each cDNA molecule. MiXCR was run by TCRdb on the 5' RACE reads, yielding one entry per CDR3 protein. Among about 640,000 distinct CDR3 sequences listed, around 54% were seen once. The sample originates from a study of blood T cells in healthy people across ages. Notes on the study in general: Greater diversity and more naive CD4+ cells were seen in long-lived donors than in aged donors. Across samples, TCR beta diversity tracked strongly with naive T cell percentage.

This CDR3 region has 13 residues. V was shortened by 10 bases and J by 6 bases, with 17 bases between the two germline ends. Germline CDR1 MDHEN, CDR2 SYDVKM. The sequence came from a man aged 55 to 70 in good health. The specimen was blood. The gene calls are TRBV28 and TRBJ2-3; a weak D match, TRBD2 (6 bases). CDR3 amino acids: CATRIGGHDTQYF. CDR3 DNA sequence: TGTGCCACCCGGATCGGGGGTCACGATACGCAGTATTTT.